The 32 T cell receptor beta chains below come from one sample, sequenced in a study of vaccination effects on CD4 cells after COVID-19. The protocol was immunoSEQ multiplex PCR, while the TCRdb copy is restricted to in-frame clones and leaves out a portion. In the table there are about 63,000 clones, 60% to 80% of which are singletons. Viral peptide pools were used in the ViraFEST assay to expand antigen-specific CD4+ T cells, and sequencing came afterward. The culture ran for around 10 days before CD4+ T cells were isolated. According to the study, vaccine recipients showed no prior SARS-CoV-2 infection and negative nucleocapsid antibodies. Their antigens are not known. The source material was CD4+ T cells from PBMCs cultured with HCoV-OC43 spike peptides, sampled before COVID-19 vaccination. Specified subset: HCoV-OC43 spike overlapping peptide pool stimulation. The source of these receptors is a human donor who received a COVID-19 vaccine.

The J gene is TRBJ1-3, the V gene TRBV3-1 (or the pseudogene TRBV3-2); no reliable D call. V gave up 2 bases and J gave up 2 bases, with 10 bases separating them. CDR3 size: 15 residues. The germline V gene has CDR1 LGHDT and CDR2 YNNKEL (reference sequence). CDR3 sequence reads: CASSQPRAAGNTIYF. The CDR3 nucleotides read TGTGCCAGCAGCCAACCCCGGGCAGCTGGAAACACCATATATTTT.

The J gene is TRBJ1-6, the V gene TRBV15; D gene unclear. Looked up from germline, CDR1 is LNHNV and CDR2 is YYDKDF (reference sequence). CDR3 length: 14 residues. Between the trimmed V and J ends, which lost 3 bases and 6 bases, there was a span of 9 bases. The CDR3 DNA follows: TGTGCCACCAGCAGGGACGGAATTAATTCACCCCTCCACTTT. This translates into CATSRDGINSPLHF. The variable domain in full, completed from reference TRBV15 and TRBJ1-6, reads DAMVIQNPRYQVTQFGKPVTLSCSQTLNHNVMYWYQQKSSQAPKLLFHYYDKDFNNEADTPDNFQSRRPNTSFCFLDIRSPGLGDTAMYLCATSRDGINSPLHFGNGTRLTVT.

The chain uses TRBV2 and TRBJ1-1; D is unclear. The length of the CDR3 is 13 residues. Germline-derived CDR1 and CDR2 are SNHLY and FYNNEI. The germline V and J ends were trimmed by 4 bases and 0 bases, with 6 bases remaining between them. Here the CDR3 reads CASSVEMNTEAFF. The CDR3 coding sequence is TGTGCCAGCAGTGTTGAAATGAACACTGAAGCTTTCTTT.

J is TRBJ2-7 and V is TRBV5-6; D is undetermined. This CDR3 is built from 17 residues. Germline V CDR1 and CDR2: SGHDT, YYEEEE. V was trimmed by 5 bases and J by 1 base, leaving 22 bases between them. CDR3 in DNA: TGTGCCAGCAGTTCCATTGGGTTAAGGAAAACTTCCTACGAGCAGTACGTC. Its protein product is CASSSIGLRKTSYEQYV.

V is TRBV2 and J is TRBJ2-7; D is ambiguous. CDR1 is SNHLY, CDR2 FYNNEI, per germline. This CDR3 comprises 14 residues. The V end was cut by 4 bases, the J end by 9 bases, with 19 bases between. The CDR3 nucleotides read TGTGCCAGCAGTGGTCAGGCCTCCCCTACGAGGCAGTACGTC. Translation gives CASSGQASPTRQYV.

This clone showed up just once. The CDR3 sequence is CASSPGQGDREKLFF. Written as DNA, the CDR3 is TGCGCCAGCAGCCCCGGACAGGGGGATAGGGAAAAACTGTTTTTT. V usage is TRBV4-1 and J usage is TRBJ1-4, with 10 bases aligning to TRBD1. The CDR3 is 15 amino acids. Trimming at V came to 4 bases and at J to 8 bases, leaving 7 bases not matched to a gene. Looked up from germline, CDR1 is MGHRA and CDR2 is YSYEKL.

This clone was detected a few times. The CDR3 spells CASSPRTMAGQGGGDTQYF. DNA of the CDR3: TGTGCCAGCTCACCCCGGACCATGGCGGGACAGGGAGGAGGAGATACGCAGTATTTT. The chain carries TRBV18 and TRBJ2-3; TRBD1 agrees at 9 bases. The CDR3 is 19 amino acids. The trim removed 3 bases at V and 5 bases at J, leaving 18 bases unmatched. Germline values: CDR1 KGHSH, CDR2 LQKENI.

The chain carries TRBV5-1 and TRBJ2-5; the match to TRBD2 covers 7 bases. There are 14 residues in the CDR3. The trim removed 2 bases at V and 5 bases at J, leaving 6 bases unmatched. Germline-derived CDR1 and CDR2 are SGHRS and YFSETQ. The CDR3 DNA reads as TGCGCCAGCAGCTTAAGCGGGACGGAGGAGACCCAGTACTTC. Translating it yields CASSLSGTEETQYF. Together with reference TRBV5-1 and TRBJ2-5, the CDR3 gives the full variable domain: KAGVTQTPRYLIKTRGQQVTLSCSPISGHRSVSWYQQTPGQGLQFLFEYFSETQRNKGNFPGRFSGRQFSNSRSEMNVSTLELGDSALYLCASSLSGTEETQYFGPGTRLLVL.

This rearrangement joins TRBV6-6 to TRBJ1-6; D is undetermined. V lost 3 bases and J 8 bases, leaving 5 bases between the germline ends. The CDR3 sequence is 12 residues long. The V gene's germline CDR1 is MNHNY and CDR2 SVGAGI (reference sequence). CDR3 sequence (DNA): TGTGCCAGCAGTTATGGGGATTCACCCCTCCACTTT. It encodes CASSYGDSPLHF.

The chain has TRBV14 and TRBJ2-5, with D unclear. From germline, CDR1 is SGHDN and CDR2 FVKESK. The CDR3 has 13 residues. Trimming stripped 2 bases from V and 3 bases from J, with 7 bases between. DNA for the CDR3: TGTGCCAGCAGCCAAAGCAGAGAAGAGACCCAGTACTTC. This encodes CASSQSREETQYF.

The chain recombines TRBV5-1 with TRBJ1-1; TRBD1 matches 8 bases. J lost 7 bases, V lost 0 bases, and 8 bases had no gene match. Germline V gene lookup returns CDR1 SGHRS and CDR2 YFSETQ. The CDR3 loop spans 15 amino acids. CDR3 protein: CASSLAGRGPGEAFF. The CDR3 DNA sequence: TGCGCCAGCAGCTTGGCAGGCAGGGGGCCTGGTGAAGCTTTCTTT.

The chain carries TRBV19 and TRBJ2-1, with D perhaps matching TRBD1 or TRBD2 (6 bases each). Germline CDR1 reads LNHDA; CDR2 reads SQIVND (reference sequence). Trimming removed 8 bases at V and 2 bases at J, with 16 bases between. CDR3 length: 15 residues. Here the CDR3 reads CASRLGGGAYNEQFF. Here the CDR3 DNA reads TGTGCCAGTCGGTTGGGGGGCGGGGCCTACAATGAGCAGTTCTTC. Supplemented by reference TRBV19 and TRBJ2-1, the full variable domain reads DGGITQSPKYLFRKEGQNVTLSCEQNLNHDAMYWYRQDPGQGLRLIYYSQIVNDFQKGDIAEGYSVSREKKESFPLTVTSAQKNPTAFYLCASRLGGGAYNEQFFGPGTRLTVL.

DNA for the CDR3: TGTGCCAGCAGTGAGCTGGATACGCAGTATTTT. It is translated as CASSELDTQYF. The V gene is TRBV2, the J gene TRBJ2-3; no definite D call. Trimming took 3 bases from V and 6 from J, leaving 4 bases between them. The CDR3 consists of 11 residues. Germline CDR1 and CDR2: SNHLY and FYNNEI.

The chain links TRBV20-1 to TRBJ1-5; D remains ambiguous. This CDR3 region has 15 residues. Trimming took off 3 bases at V and 6 bases at J, with 18 bases between the two ends. Germline lookup yields CDR1 DFQATT and CDR2 SNEGSKA (reference sequence). CDR3 coding DNA: TGCAGTGCTAGTGGGGTAGGTGTGTGGGGTCAGCCCCAGCATTTT. Amino acids: CSASGVGVWGQPQHF.

This chain uses TRBV29-1 with TRBJ2-7; D is undetermined. V lost 2 bases, J lost 2 bases, and 4 bases lay in between. The CDR3 has 11 amino acids. CDR1 SQVTM and CDR2 ANQGSEA come from the germline V gene. The CDR3 loop is CSVELPYEQYV. Written as DNA, the CDR3 is TGCAGCGTTGAACTTCCCTACGAGCAGTACGTC.

V and J are TRBV19 and TRBJ2-2; 7 nucleotides agree with TRBD1. Germline V gives CDR1 LNHDA, CDR2 SQIVND (reference sequence). V dropped 8 bases and J dropped 3; count of bases not matched to a gene: 6. The CDR3 is 14 residues long. The CDR3 region is CASLRTGYTGELFF. The DNA for the CDR3 is TGTGCCAGTTTACGGACAGGCTACACCGGGGAGCTGTTTTTT.

The V and J genes are TRBV7-2 and TRBJ2-3; a weak D match, TRBD1 (6 bases). From germline, CDR1 is SGHTA and CDR2 FQGNSA. The V end lost 4 bases, the J end lost 0 bases, and 11 bases lay between the germline ends. CDR3 length: 15 residues. As DNA, the CDR3 is TGTGCCAGCAGCTACAGGGCTCAAAGCACAGATACGCAGTATTTT. Translating it yields CASSYRAQSTDTQYF.

This clone has just one count. V usage is TRBV15 and J usage is TRBJ2-1; D perhaps matches TRBD2 (7 bases). Germline V gene lookup returns CDR1 LNHNV and CDR2 YYDKDF (reference sequence). This CDR3 region has 16 residues. The V and J ends lost 2 bases and 2 bases respectively, with 13 bases between them. The CDR3 is CATSRPSGGPYNEQFF. In DNA, the CDR3 is TGTGCCACCAGCAGACCCTCCGGGGGGCCCTACAATGAGCAGTTCTTC.

The chain uses TRBV6-5 and TRBJ2-7; D might be TRBD1 or TRBD2, each matching 5 bases. The germline V gene has CDR1 MNHEY and CDR2 SVGAGI. Trimming removed 6 bases from V and 3 bases from J, with 18 bases in between. The CDR3 consists of 15 residues. CDR3 nucleotides: TGTGCCAGCAGGGCACTCGGGACGGGCAACTACGAGCAGTACGTC. As protein: CASRALGTGNYEQYV.

In DNA form, the CDR3 reads TGTGCCAGCAGTGATAGGGGTCACGGGGAGCTGTTTTTT. This translates into CASSDRGHGELFF. This chain joins TRBV6-1 and TRBJ2-2, with D perhaps TRBD1 (5 bases). Trimming shortened V by 3 bases and J by 7 bases, and 9 bases separated the two germline ends. Germline V CDR1 and CDR2: MNHNS, SASEGT. The CDR3 consists of 13 residues.

The chain employs TRBV19 and TRBJ1-3, with D possibly TRBD1 on 6 matching bases. V lost 6 bases, J lost 2 bases, and 20 bases lay in between. CDR3 size: 17 residues. Germline CDR1 reads LNHDA; CDR2 reads SQIVND (reference sequence). The CDR3: CASRVSGQRETGNTIYF. The DNA for the CDR3 is TGTGCCAGTAGAGTCTCTGGACAGCGTGAGACTGGAAACACCATATATTTT.

The chain recombines TRBV12-3 or TRBV12-4 with TRBJ1-6, with unresolved D. The ends were cut back, 6 bases at V and 7 bases at J, with 7 bases in the middle. The CDR3 contains 12 residues. As DNA, the CDR3 is TGTGCCAGCAGGGCAGGCAATTCACCCCTCCACTTT. It encodes CASRAGNSPLHF.

V and J are TRBV3-1 (or the pseudogene TRBV3-2) and TRBJ2-7; D not resolved. Germline CDR1 reads LGHDT; CDR2 reads YNNKEL (reference sequence). This CDR3 comprises 11 residues. V was shortened by 9 bases and J by 1 base, with 7 bases between the two germline ends. CDR3 nucleotides: TGTGCCAGAGCACTTTCCTACGAGCAGTACGTC. Protein: CARALSYEQYV.

The chain has TRBV9 and TRBJ2-1; 7 bases are a match to TRBD2. Germline CDR1 SGDLS, CDR2 YYNGEE. Trimming took 0 bases from V and 10 from J; bases not matched to a gene: 4. This CDR3 has 13 amino acids. The CDR3 loop reads CASSVERGSEQFF. Here the CDR3 DNA reads TGTGCCAGCAGCGTAGAGCGGGGCAGCGAGCAGTTCTTC.

J is TRBJ2-4 and V is TRBV6-5; TRBD2 might be the D (6 bases). The CDR3 spans 15 residues. Germline values: CDR1 MNHEY, CDR2 SVGAGI. Trimming took 5 bases from V and 1 from J, leaving 12 bases between them. In DNA form, the CDR3 reads TGTGCCAGCAGTCCCGCGGGGTCTGCCAAAAACATTCAGTACTTC. This gives the protein CASSPAGSAKNIQYF.

The V gene is TRBV5-6, the J gene TRBJ2-2; no clear D gene. CDR3 length: 16 residues. Germline lookup yields CDR1 SGHDT and CDR2 YYEEEE. V lost 1 base and J 2 bases, leaving 12 bases between the germline ends. This CDR3 reads CASSLFGVRNTGELFF. The CDR3 region has the DNA TGTGCCAGCAGCTTGTTTGGGGTCCGAAACACCGGGGAGCTGTTTTTT.

This clone was detected only a few times. DNA for the CDR3: TGTGCCAGCAGCCGGAAGGACAAACAAGAGACCCAGTACTTC. Its translation is CASSRKDKQETQYF. V gene TRBV4-2 combines with J gene TRBJ2-5; D possibly corresponds to TRBD1 (5 bases). V was trimmed by 4 bases and J by 2 bases, leaving 11 bases between them. The CDR3 consists of 14 residues. Germline V gene lookup returns CDR1 LGHNA and CDR2 YNFKEQ.

This chain joins TRBV5-1 and TRBJ1-5, with 7 bases matching TRBD1. Germline CDR1 reads SGHRS; CDR2 reads YFSETQ. There are 15 residues in the CDR3. The junction had 4 bases not matched to a gene; V was cut back by 4 bases and J by 0 bases. CDR3: CASSPGDSSNQPQHF. CDR3 nucleotide sequence: TGCGCCAGCAGCCCGGGGGACAGTAGCAATCAGCCCCAGCATTTT.

V is TRBV2 and J is TRBJ2-6; maybe TRBD1 (7 bases). Trimming pared 6 bases from V and 2 bases from J, leaving 23 bases between. The CDR3 is 19 residues long. The V gene's germline CDR1 is SNHLY and CDR2 FYNNEI. The CDR3 reads CASSPIDSGGPTGANVLTF. The CDR3 DNA reads TGTGCCAGCAGCCCAATCGATTCAGGGGGGCCTACTGGGGCCAACGTCCTGACTTTC.

The V call is TRBV4-1, the J call TRBJ2-3; D is ambiguous. The CDR3 covers 14 residues. CDR1 is MGHRA and CDR2 is YSYEKL in the germline V gene. V lost 4 bases and J 0 bases, leaving 8 bases between the germline ends. The CDR3: CASSRQGSTDTQYF. The CDR3 bases are TGCGCCAGCAGCCGGCAAGGCAGCACAGATACGCAGTATTTT.

The chain carries TRBV2 and TRBJ1-1; no clear D gene. Trimming removed 6 bases from V and 0 bases from J, with 8 bases in between. CDR1 and CDR2 (germline): SNHLY, FYNNEI. This CDR3 has 13 residues. CDR3 region: CASRAGLNTEAFF. The CDR3 coding sequence is TGTGCCAGCAGGGCCGGACTGAACACTGAAGCTTTCTTT.

The chain is built from TRBV21-1 and TRBJ1-2; no check of the table's D call, TRBD1, against the DNA was made. TRBV21-1 is labeled a pseudogene. CDR3 length: 17 residues. CDR3 loop: CASSKGDRTITNYGYTF. Here the CDR3 DNA reads TGTGCCAGCAGCAAAGGAGACAGGACCATCACTAACTATGGCTACACCTTC.